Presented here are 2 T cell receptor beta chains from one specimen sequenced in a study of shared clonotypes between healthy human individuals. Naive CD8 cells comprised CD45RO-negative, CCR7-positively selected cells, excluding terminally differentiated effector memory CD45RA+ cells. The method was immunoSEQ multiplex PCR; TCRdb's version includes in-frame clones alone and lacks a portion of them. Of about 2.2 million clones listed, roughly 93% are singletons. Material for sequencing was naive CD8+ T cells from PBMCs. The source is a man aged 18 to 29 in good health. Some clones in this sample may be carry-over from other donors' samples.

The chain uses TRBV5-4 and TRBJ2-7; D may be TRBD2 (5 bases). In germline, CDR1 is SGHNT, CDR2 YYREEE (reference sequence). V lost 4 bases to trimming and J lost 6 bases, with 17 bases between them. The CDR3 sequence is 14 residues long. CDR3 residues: CASSPSGRSGEQYF. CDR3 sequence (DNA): TGTGCCAGCAGCCCATCCGGTAGGAGCGGCGAGCAGTACTTC.

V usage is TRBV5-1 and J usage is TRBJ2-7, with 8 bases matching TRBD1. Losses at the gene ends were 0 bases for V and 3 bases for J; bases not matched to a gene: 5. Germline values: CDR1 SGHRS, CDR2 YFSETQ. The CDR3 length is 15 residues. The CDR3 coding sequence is TGCGCCAGCAGCTTGGGATGGACAGGGTACTACGAGCAGTACTTC. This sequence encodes CASSLGWTGYYEQYF.